One and the same sample provided the 14 T cell receptor beta chains below, sequenced in a study of blood T cells in healthy people across ages (dated by TCRdb to the mid-2010s). Library generation was performed with 5' RACE. A second PCR of roughly 7 to 11 cycles was performed with a sample-barcoded 5' primer and a J-beta primer mix. TCRdb reran the public reads through fastp at Q25 and MiXCR, keeping productive beta chains. Rows with a matching CDR3 protein are joined into one entry that keeps the most common DNA and genes. Within this sample are around 1,900,000 distinct CDR3 sequences, with more than 35% of them counted one time only. The ten largest clones take up more than 20% of the sample. The sequencing sample was made of blood. The receptors stem from a human donor in good health.

This clonotype was seen more than once but under ten times. Sequence at one end of the junction differs from germline and may be a read error. V and J are TRBV4-1 and TRBJ1-1; D is ambiguous. CDR3 length: 14 amino acids. Per germline, CDR1 MGHRA and CDR2 YSYEKL. CDR3 region: CACSQGLVQTEAFF. The CDR3 DNA reads as TGCGCCTGCAGCCAAGGGTTAGTCCAAACTGAAGCTTTCTTT.

This clonotype was seen more than once but under ten times. The rearrangement links TRBV20-1 to TRBJ1-2; D is ambiguous. The CDR3 covers 14 residues. Germline V gene sequence: CDR1 DFQATT, CDR2 SNEGSKA (reference sequence). V was trimmed by 3 bases and J by 5 bases, leaving 16 bases between them. The CDR3 protein is CSASGRGSGYGYTF. The DNA for the CDR3 is TGCAGTGCTAGCGGTCGGGGAAGTGGGTATGGCTACACCTTC.

The chain couples TRBV5-1 to TRBJ1-1; TRBD1 matches at 7 bases. V dropped 6 bases and J dropped 5; count of bases not matched to a gene: 13. This CDR3 spans 15 amino acids. Germline loops: CDR1 SGHRS, CDR2 YFSETQ. The CDR3 nucleotides are TGCGCCAGCAACTTAAACCGACAGGGAGGTACTGAAGCTTTCTTT. This sequence encodes CASNLNRQGGTEAFF.

The sample holds a few counts of this clonotype. The V gene is TRBV9, the J gene TRBJ1-2; D is ambiguous. Germline-derived CDR1 and CDR2 are SGDLS and YYNGEE. The germline V and J ends were trimmed by 4 bases and 6 bases, with 13 bases remaining between them. The CDR3 has 13 residues. CDR3 sequence reads: CASSLSSCDGYTF. The CDR3 nucleotides are TGTGCCAGCAGCCTTAGCTCGTGTGATGGCTACACCTTC.

A remark on this clonotype: A read error may be the cause here, since a much bigger clone is one base away. V and J are TRBV3-1 and TRBJ1-2; TRBD1 matches 8 bases. Germline trimming cut 1 base from V and 4 bases from J; bases unmatched to any gene: 2. The V gene's germline CDR1 is LGHDT and CDR2 YNNKEL (reference sequence). The CDR3 runs 14 residues. The CDR3 DNA reads as TGTGCCAGCAGCCAAGGGACAGGGATCTATGGCTACACCTTC. Protein product: CASSQGTGIYGYTF. The full variable domain, in which reference TRBV3-1 and TRBJ1-2 provide the parts outside the CDR3, is DTAVSQTPKYLVTQMGNDKSIKCEQNLGHDTMYWYKQDSKKFLKIMFSYNNKELIINETVPNRFSPKSPDKAHLNLHINSLELGDSAVYFCASSQGTGIYGYTFGSGTRLTVV.

The chain links TRBV6-2 or TRBV6-3 to TRBJ2-1; 7 positions match TRBD1. The germline V gene has CDR1 MNHEY and CDR2 SVGEGT. V was clipped by 6 bases and J by 6 bases; unmatched bases: 11. This CDR3 is 15 amino acids long. The CDR3 sequence is CASSTRGQHRNEQFF. The DNA for the CDR3 is TGTGCCAGCAGCACCAGGGGACAGCACCGCAATGAGCAGTTCTTC.

This clonotype has more than one count but fewer than ten. V gene TRBV7-2 combines with J gene TRBJ1-2; D is possibly TRBD1 (6 bases). Germline V gene lookup returns CDR1 SGHTA and CDR2 FQGNSA. CDR3 length: 17 amino acids. Trimming pared 0 bases from V and 4 bases from J, leaving 18 bases between. DNA of the CDR3: TGTGCCAGCAGCTTAGCGCTAGGGGCAGGGGAAGTCTATGGCTACACCTTC. Translated, it gives CASSLALGAGEVYGYTF.

There are many counts of this clonotype. The CDR3 reads CASSWGVEQFF. The CDR3 region has the DNA TGTGCCAGCAGTTGGGGTGTTGAGCAGTTCTTC. This sequence joins TRBV27 and TRBJ2-1; no clear D. Germline V CDR1 and CDR2: MNHEY, SMNVEV (reference sequence). The CDR3 extends over 11 amino acids. V was clipped by 4 bases and J by 9 bases, with 7 bases between them.

The V gene is TRBV5-6, the J gene TRBJ1-1; 7 positions match TRBD1. Trimming took 4 bases from V and 0 from J; bases not matched to a gene: 9. Germline V gives CDR1 SGHDT, CDR2 YYEEEE. This CDR3 has 16 amino acids. The CDR3 nucleotides read TGTGCCAGCAGCCCAGTTTGGGGACAGATGAACACTGAAGCTTTCTTT. This sequence encodes CASSPVWGQMNTEAFF.

This clonotype was recorded a few times. The V gene is TRBV10-3, the J gene TRBJ2-7, with 11 bases fitting TRBD2. Germline lookup yields CDR1 ENHRY and CDR2 SYGVKD. This CDR3 comprises 14 residues. Trimming took 6 bases from V and 5 from J; bases not matched to a gene: 6. CDR3 DNA sequence: TGTGCCATCAGGAATAGCGGGGGGGCCGACGAGCAGTACTTC. This gives the protein CAIRNSGGADEQYF.

The table lists this clonotype with a few counts. V gene TRBV5-6 combines with J gene TRBJ1-1, with TRBD1 matching 11 bases. The germline gives CDR1 SGHDT, CDR2 YYEEEE. CDR3 length: 18 amino acids. J gave up 6 bases and V 4 bases, and 17 bases lay outside the gene matches. CDR3 region: CASSGTGQGALGVAEAFF. In DNA form, the CDR3 reads TGTGCCAGCAGCGGAACCGGACAGGGGGCGCTTGGTGTCGCTGAAGCTTTCTTT.

A word on this clonotype: One junction end disagrees with the germline gene, perhaps due to a read error. The V call is TRBV3-1, the J call TRBJ1-1, with D uncertain. Germline CDR1 and CDR2: LGHDT and YNNKEL (reference sequence). This CDR3 contains 13 residues. The CDR3 sequence: CAGSQVGVTEAFF. The DNA for the CDR3 is TGTGCCGGCAGCCAAGTTGGGGTCACTGAAGCTTTCTTT.

J is TRBJ2-1 and V is TRBV29-1; 15 bases align to TRBD2. The CDR3 is 18 amino acids. In germline, CDR1 is SQVTM, CDR2 ANQGSEA. V lost 5 bases and J lost 0; bases outside the gene matches: 8. The CDR3: CSVSGLAGGRSSYNEQFF. For the CDR3, the DNA is TGCAGCGTTTCGGGACTAGCGGGGGGACGGAGCTCCTACAATGAGCAGTTCTTC.

The rearrangement uses TRBV4-2 and TRBJ2-7; possible D gene TRBD2, 6 bases. Trimming cost V 5 bases and J 0 bases, with 20 bases left between them. This CDR3 region has 17 residues. Germline CDR1 reads LGHNA; CDR2 reads YNFKEQ. CDR3 nucleotides: TGTGCCAGCAGCGAAGGGTGGGGTGGCGGGATCTCCTACGAGCAGTACTTC. The encoded protein is CASSEGWGGGISYEQYF.